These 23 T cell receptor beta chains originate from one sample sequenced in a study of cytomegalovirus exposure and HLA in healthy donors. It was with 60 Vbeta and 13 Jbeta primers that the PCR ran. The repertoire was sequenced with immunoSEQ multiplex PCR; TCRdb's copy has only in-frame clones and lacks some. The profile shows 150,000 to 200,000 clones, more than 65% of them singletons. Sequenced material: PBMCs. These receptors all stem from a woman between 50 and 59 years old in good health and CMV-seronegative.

CDR3 in DNA: TGTGCCAGCAGTTTCCCCCTACCCGCTCGGACAGGGGACACAGATACGCAGTATTTT. As protein: CASSFPLPARTGDTDTQYF. V and J are TRBV28 and TRBJ2-3; TRBD1 agrees at 9 bases. Germline-derived CDR1 and CDR2 are MDHEN and SYDVKM. V trimming: 3 bases; J trimming: 2 bases; junction bases outside the gene matches: 15. The CDR3 consists of 19 residues.

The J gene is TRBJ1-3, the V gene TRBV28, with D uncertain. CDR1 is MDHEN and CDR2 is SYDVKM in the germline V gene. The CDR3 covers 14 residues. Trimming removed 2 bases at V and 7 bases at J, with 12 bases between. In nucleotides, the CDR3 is TGTGCCAGCAGTTTACTCACTCTCCGGAACACCATATATTTT. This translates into CASSLLTLRNTIYF.

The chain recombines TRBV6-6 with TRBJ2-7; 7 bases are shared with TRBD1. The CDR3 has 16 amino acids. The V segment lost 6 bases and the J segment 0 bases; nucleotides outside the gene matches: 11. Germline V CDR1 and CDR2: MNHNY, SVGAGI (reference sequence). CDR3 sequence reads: CASRTSTGDLSYEQYF. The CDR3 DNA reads TGTGCCAGCAGAACGTCCACAGGGGACCTCTCCTACGAGCAGTACTTC.

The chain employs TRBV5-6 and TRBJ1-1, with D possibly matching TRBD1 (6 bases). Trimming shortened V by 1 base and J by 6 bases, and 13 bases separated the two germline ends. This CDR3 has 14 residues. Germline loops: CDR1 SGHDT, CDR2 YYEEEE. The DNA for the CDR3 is TGTGCCAGCAGCTTGCAGGGGATGTTGGCTGAAGCTTTCTTT. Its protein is CASSLQGMLAEAFF.

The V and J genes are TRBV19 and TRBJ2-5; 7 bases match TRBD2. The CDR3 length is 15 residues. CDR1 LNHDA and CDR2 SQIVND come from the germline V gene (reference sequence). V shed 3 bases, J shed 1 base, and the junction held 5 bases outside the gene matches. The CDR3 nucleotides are TGTGCCAGTAGTATCCTATCGGGGGGCCAAGAGACCCAGTACTTC. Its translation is CASSILSGGQETQYF.

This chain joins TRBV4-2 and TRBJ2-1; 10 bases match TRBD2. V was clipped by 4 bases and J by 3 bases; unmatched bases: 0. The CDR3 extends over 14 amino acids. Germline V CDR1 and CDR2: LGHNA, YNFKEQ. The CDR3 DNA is TGTGCCAGCAGCCGGACTAGCGGCTACAATGAGCAGTTCTTC. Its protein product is CASSRTSGYNEQFF.

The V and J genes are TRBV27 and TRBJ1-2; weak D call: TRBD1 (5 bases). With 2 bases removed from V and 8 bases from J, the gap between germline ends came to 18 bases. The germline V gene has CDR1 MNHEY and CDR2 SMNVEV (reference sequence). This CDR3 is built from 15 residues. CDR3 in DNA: TGTGCCAGCAGTTTACTCGGGGTCGGGGGTGACGGCTACACCTTC. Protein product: CASSLLGVGGDGYTF.

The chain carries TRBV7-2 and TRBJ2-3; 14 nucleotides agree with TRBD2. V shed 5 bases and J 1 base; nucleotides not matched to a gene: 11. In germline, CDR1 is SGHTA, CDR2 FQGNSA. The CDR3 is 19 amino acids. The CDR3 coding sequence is TGTGCCAGCAGCCGAAACGGACTAGCGGGAGGAGGGGGCACAGATACGCAGTATTTT. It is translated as CASSRNGLAGGGGTDTQYF.

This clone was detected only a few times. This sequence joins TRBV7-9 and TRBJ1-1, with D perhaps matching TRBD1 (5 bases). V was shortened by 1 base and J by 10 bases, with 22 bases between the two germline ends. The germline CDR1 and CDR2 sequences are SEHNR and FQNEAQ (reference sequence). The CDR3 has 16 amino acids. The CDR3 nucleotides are TGTGCCAGCAGCTTAGGCCCTCCGGGGGTTTGGGGATCAGCTTTCTTT. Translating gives CASSLGPPGVWGSAFF.

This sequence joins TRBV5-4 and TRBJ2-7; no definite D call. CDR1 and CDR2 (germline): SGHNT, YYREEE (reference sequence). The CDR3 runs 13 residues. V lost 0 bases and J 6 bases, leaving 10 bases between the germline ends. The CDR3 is CASSLAGVFEQYF. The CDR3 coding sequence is TGTGCCAGCAGCTTGGCCGGAGTATTCGAGCAGTACTTC.

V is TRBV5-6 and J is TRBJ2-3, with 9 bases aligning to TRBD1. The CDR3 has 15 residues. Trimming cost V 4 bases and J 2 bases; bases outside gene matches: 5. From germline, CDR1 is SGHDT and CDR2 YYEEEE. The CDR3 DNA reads TGTGCCAGCAGCGGGACAGGGATCTACACAGATACGCAGTATTTT. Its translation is CASSGTGIYTDTQYF.

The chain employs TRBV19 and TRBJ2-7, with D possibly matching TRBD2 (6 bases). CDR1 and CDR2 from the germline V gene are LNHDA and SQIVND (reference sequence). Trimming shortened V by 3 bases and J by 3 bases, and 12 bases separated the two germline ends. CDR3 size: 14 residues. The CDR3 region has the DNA TGTGCCAGTAGTATTTTAGGAGGGATCTACGAGCAGTACTTC. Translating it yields CASSILGGIYEQYF.

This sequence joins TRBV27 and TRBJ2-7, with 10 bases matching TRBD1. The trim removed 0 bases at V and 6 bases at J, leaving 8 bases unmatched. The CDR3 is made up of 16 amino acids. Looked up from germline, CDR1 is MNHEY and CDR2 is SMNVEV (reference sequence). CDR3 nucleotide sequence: TGTGCCAGCAGTTTATCGCCGGGACAGGGGCTTGTCGAGCAGTACTTC. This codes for CASSLSPGQGLVEQYF.

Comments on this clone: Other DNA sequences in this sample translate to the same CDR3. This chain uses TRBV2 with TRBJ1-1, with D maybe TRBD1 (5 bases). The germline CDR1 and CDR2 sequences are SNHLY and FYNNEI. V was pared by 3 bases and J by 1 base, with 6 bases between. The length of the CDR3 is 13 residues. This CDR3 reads CASSEQGNTEAFF. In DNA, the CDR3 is TGTGCCAGCAGTGAGCAGGGGAACACTGAAGCTTTCTTT.

CDR3 nucleotides: TGTGCCAGCAACTCCCTCCAGGAGGGGTGGGCTAACTATGGCTACACCTTC. It yields the protein CASNSLQEGWANYGYTF. The rearrangement uses TRBV28 and TRBJ1-2, with D possibly TRBD1 on 5 matching bases. Germline CDR1 MDHEN, CDR2 SYDVKM. The CDR3 extends over 17 amino acids. The V and J ends lost 7 bases and 0 bases respectively, with 21 bases between them.

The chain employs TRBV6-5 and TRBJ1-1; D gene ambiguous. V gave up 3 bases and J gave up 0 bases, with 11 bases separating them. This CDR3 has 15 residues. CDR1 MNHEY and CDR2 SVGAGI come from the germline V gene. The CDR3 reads CASSYETGMNTEAFF. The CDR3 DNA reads TGTGCCAGCAGTTATGAGACCGGGATGAACACTGAAGCTTTCTTT.

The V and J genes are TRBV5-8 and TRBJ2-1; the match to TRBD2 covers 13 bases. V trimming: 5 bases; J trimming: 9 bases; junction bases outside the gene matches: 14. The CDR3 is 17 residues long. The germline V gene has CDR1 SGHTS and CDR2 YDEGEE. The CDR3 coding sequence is TGTGCCAGCAGTTTTGGGATACTAGCGGGGGGGCCGAGTGAGCAGTTCTTC. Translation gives CASSFGILAGGPSEQFF.

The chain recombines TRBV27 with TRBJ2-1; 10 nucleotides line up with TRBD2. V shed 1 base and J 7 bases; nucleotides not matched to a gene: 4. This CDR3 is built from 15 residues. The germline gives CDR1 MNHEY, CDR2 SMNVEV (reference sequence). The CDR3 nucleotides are TGTGCCAGCAGTTTATTCAGCGGGAGGGTGAATGAGCAGTTCTTC. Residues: CASSLFSGRVNEQFF.

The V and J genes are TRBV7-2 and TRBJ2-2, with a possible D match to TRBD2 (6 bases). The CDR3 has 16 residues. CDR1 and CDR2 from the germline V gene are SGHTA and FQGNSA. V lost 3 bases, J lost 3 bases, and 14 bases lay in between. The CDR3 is CASSFGGSYYTGELFF. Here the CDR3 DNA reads TGTGCCAGCAGCTTTGGAGGGTCCTATTACACCGGGGAGCTGTTTTTT. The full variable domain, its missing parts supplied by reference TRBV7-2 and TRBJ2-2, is GAGVSQSPSNKVTEKGKDVELRCDPISGHTALYWYRQSLGQGLEFLIYFQGNSAPDKSGLPSDRFSAERTGGSVSTLTIQRTQQEDSAVYLCASSFGGSYYTGELFFGEGSRLTVL.

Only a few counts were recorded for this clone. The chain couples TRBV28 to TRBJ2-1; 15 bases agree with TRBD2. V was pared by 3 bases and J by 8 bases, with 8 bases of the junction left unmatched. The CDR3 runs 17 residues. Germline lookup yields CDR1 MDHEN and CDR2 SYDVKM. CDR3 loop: CASSFVGLAGGFHEQFF. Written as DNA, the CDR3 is TGTGCCAGCAGTTTCGTGGGACTAGCGGGAGGTTTCCATGAGCAGTTCTTC.

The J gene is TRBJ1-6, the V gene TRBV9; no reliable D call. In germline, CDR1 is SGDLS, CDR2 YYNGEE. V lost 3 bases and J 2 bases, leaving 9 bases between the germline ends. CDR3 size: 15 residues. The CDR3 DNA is TGTGCCAGCAGCGAAAGCCGGGCCTATAATTCACCCCTCCACTTT. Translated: CASSESRAYNSPLHF.

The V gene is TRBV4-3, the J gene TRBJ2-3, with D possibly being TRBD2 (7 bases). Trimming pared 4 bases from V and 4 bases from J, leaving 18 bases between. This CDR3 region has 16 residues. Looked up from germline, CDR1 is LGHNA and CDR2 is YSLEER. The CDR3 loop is CASSRVGGGASDTQYF. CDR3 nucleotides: TGCGCCAGCAGCCGCGTTGGGGGGGGCGCATCAGATACGCAGTATTTT.

Here the CDR3 DNA reads TGTGCCAGCAGCTCGGACAGGTCCGCCAATTCACCCCTCCACTTT. The encoded protein is CASSSDRSANSPLHF. This chain connects TRBV7-2 to TRBJ1-6; 7 bases agree with TRBD1. This CDR3 region has 15 residues. J was trimmed by 7 bases and V by 4 bases; bases with no gene match: 7. Germline CDR1 and CDR2: SGHTA and FQGNSA.